What follows describes a single T cell receptor beta chain. This sample was taken from a study of synovial regulatory T cells in juvenile arthritis. TCRdb keeps only in-frame clones here, not all; method: immunoSEQ multiplex PCR. Here the sample table reports roughly 9,800 clones. The CDR3 contains 18 residues. The coding DNA is unavailable. CDR1 and CDR2 (germline): LNHDA, SQIVND (reference sequence). This receptor was identified in a donor under 30 with juvenile idiopathic arthritis. The chain uses TRBV19 and TRBJ2-2; no DNA is available, so the TRBD2 call from TCRdb remains unchecked. The sequencing sample was made of Treg cells from blood. The subset is: remaining (HLA-DR-negative) circulating blood Treg cells. CDR3 sequence reads: CASSITSGSAGSPGELFF.